The entry below gives a single TCR beta chain sequence along with its context. Its antigen is still unknown. One junction end does not reproduce the germline sequence, and a read error may be involved. These data come from a study of cytomegalovirus exposure and HLA in healthy donors. The overall study: Among about 400 genotyped donors, approximately 80% fell in the Caucasian-associated ancestry cluster. Findings and caveats of the study: Sequence variants that were highly shared formed a cluster that was likely a sequencing artifact. What a later analysis reportedly showed was that an Asian-associated ancestry cluster had fewer N-insertions than the approximately 700-donor mean. A later analysis reported that several of the most significant clusters appeared to be linked to common viral pathogens, among them Epstein-Barr virus.

The CDR3 runs 14 residues. CDR1 and CDR2 from the germline V gene are LNHDA and SQIVND (reference sequence). The study ran its PCR with 60 Vbeta and 13 Jbeta primers. Generated by immunoSEQ multiplex PCR, the TCRdb table keeps only in-frame clones and is missing some. With approximately 71,000 clones in the sample, the ten largest clones hold 3.8%. Source material: PBMCs. This chain uses TRBV19 with TRBJ1-5, with no clear D. This clonotype was sampled from a female donor in good health and CMV-seropositive. CDR3 nucleotides: TGTGCCAGTAGGATAGCGAGCGGCAATCAGCCCCAGCATTTT. It yields the protein CASRIASGNQPQHF.